This TCR beta chain was recovered during a study of siplizumab effects on memory and regulatory T cells. Study-level points and caveats: Mean Treg-derived proportions of mappable alloreactive CD4+ clones were 68.8% for siplizumab and approximately 25% for controls. There appeared to be greater diversity in naive T cells than in memory cells, and naive T cells seemed major contributors to the alloresponse.

With regard to this clone: No antigen is known for it.

Germline V gene sequence: CDR1 MNHNY, CDR2 SVGAGI (reference sequence). V lost 5 bases to trimming and J lost 5 bases, with 15 bases between them. CDR3 length: 14 amino acids. Assayed TCR templates numbered 80,000 to 100,000 for each sample. The repertoire was sequenced with immunoSEQ multiplex PCR; TCRdb's copy has only in-frame clones and lacks some. The sample yields approximately 65,000 clones, about 80% seen once. The clonotype was recovered from a human donor in good health. The sample comprised memory CD4+ T cells sorted from blood. The chain employs TRBV6-6 and TRBJ1-2; D is uncertain. The CDR3: CASSGSGSSYGYTF. In nucleotides, the CDR3 is TGTGCCAGCAGTGGGAGTGGGTCTTCTTATGGCTACACCTTC.